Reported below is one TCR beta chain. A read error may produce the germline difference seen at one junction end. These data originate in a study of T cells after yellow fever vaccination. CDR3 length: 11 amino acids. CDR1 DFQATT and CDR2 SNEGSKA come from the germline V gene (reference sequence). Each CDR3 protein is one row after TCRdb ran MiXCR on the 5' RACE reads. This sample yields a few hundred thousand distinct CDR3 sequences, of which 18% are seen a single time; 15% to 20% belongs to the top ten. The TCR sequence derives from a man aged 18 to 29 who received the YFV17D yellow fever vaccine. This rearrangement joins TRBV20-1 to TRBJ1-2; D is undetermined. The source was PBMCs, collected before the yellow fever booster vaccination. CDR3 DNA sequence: TGCAGTGCTAGAGATTGGCCCCTACTCGCCTTC. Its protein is CSARDWPLLAF.